A selection of T cell receptor beta chains follows, all from one sample in a study of T cell responses to AZD1222 COVID-19 vaccine. Method: immunoSEQ multiplex PCR; TCRdb's copy keeps in-frame clones and lacks some. Here the sample spans about 130,000 clones, approximately 88% being singletons. The input for sequencing was peripheral blood, taken on day 0 of AZD1222 vaccination. The origin of the receptors is an adult in good health. The CDR3 runs from the conserved cysteine through the conserved F or W. A D gene is named only where the DNA matches it firmly. Expanded clones are given a class, and other clones once, few, many or no size at all.

D gene	clone size	V gene	J gene	CDR3 DNA	CDR3 protein
NA	NA	TRBV6-5	TRBJ1-2	TGTGCCAGCAGTTACTCCCCTGATGACTATGGCTACACCTTC	CASSYSPDDYGYTF
TRBD2	NA	TRBV2	TRBJ2-3	TGTGCCAGCAAATCTAGCGGTAGCACAGATACGCAGTATTTT	CASKSSGSTDTQYF
TRBD2	NA	TRBV19	TRBJ2-1	TGTGCCAGTAGTATGACTAGCGGTTACAATGAGCAGTTCTTC	CASSMTSGYNEQFF
NA	NA	TRBV3-1/TRBV3-2	TRBJ1-1	TGTGCCAGCAACTTGGGGCCTGGGGGGGAAGCTTTCTTT	CASNLGPGGEAFF
TRBD1	NA	TRBV28	TRBJ1-1	TGTGCCACCATTGCAGGGGGGAGGATAAACACTGAAGCTTTCTTT	CATIAGGRINTEAFF
NA	NA	TRBV19	TRBJ1-3	TGTGCCAGTACCCTCGGAACCTCTGGAAACACCATATATTTT	CASTLGTSGNTIYF
TRBD1	NA	TRBV19	TRBJ1-4	TGTGCCAGTAGTAACCGGGACAGGGGGCGCGGAAATGAAAAACTGTTTTTT	CASSNRDRGRGNEKLFF
TRBD1	NA	TRBV6-5	TRBJ1-4	TGTGCCAGCAGCCCCAGGACAGGGGATGAAAAACTGTTTTTT	CASSPRTGDEKLFF
NA	NA	TRBV27	TRBJ2-3	TGTGCCAGCAGCCAGCGGTTCACAGATACGCAGTATTTT	CASSQRFTDTQYF
NA	NA	TRBV27	TRBJ1-2	TGTGCCAGCAGGGACCCTACTAAACCGACTTTCTATGGCTACACCTTC	CASRDPTKPTFYGYTF
NA	NA	TRBV10-2	TRBJ1-1	TGCGCCAGCAGTGAGTTGGGGAACACTGAAGCTTTCTTT	CASSELGNTEAFF
NA	once	TRBV7-2	TRBJ2-3	TGTGCCAGCAGCTATGAGGGGGGCACAGATACGCAGTATTTT	CASSYEGGTDTQYF
NA	few	TRBV28	TRBJ1-5	TGTGCCAGCAGTTTAGCCAATCCGGGTCAGCCCCAGCATTTT	CASSLANPGQPQHF
NA	NA	TRBV7-2	TRBJ2-7	TGTGCCAGCAGCTTTGCCCGAGGGGCCTACGAGCAGTACTTC	CASSFARGAYEQYF
NA	NA	TRBV28	TRBJ1-4	TGTGCCAGCAGTTTCGGGCAGAATGAAAAACTGTTTTTT	CASSFGQNEKLFF
NA	once	TRBV28	TRBJ1-5	TGTGCCAGCAGTTTTGCCGGCGAGCTTGGCAATCAGCCCCAGCATTTT	CASSFAGELGNQPQHF
NA	NA	TRBV18	TRBJ1-2	TGTGCCAGCTCATCCGAATTAGACAGAGGAGGCTACACCTTC	CASSSELDRGGYTF
NA	NA	TRBV2	TRBJ2-1	TGTGCCAGCGGGGTGGACTACAATGAGCAGTTCTTC	CASGVDYNEQFF
TRBD1	NA	TRBV30	TRBJ1-5	TGTGCCTGGACCAAGGGGACAGGGATTTTGGAGCCCCAGCATTTT	CAWTKGTGILEPQHF
NA	NA	TRBV9	TRBJ2-7	TGTGCCAGCAGCGTAGGAGGACACCGGGACCCAAAGTACTTC	CASSVGGHRDPKYF
NA	few	TRBV9	TRBJ2-7	TGTGCCAGCAGCAAGACAGGTCTTCATGATATCTACGAGCAGTACTTC	CASSKTGLHDIYEQYF
NA	NA	TRBV2	TRBJ1-4	TGTGCCAGCAACTTTAACGGAGAAATTAATGAAAAACTGTTTTTT	CASNFNGEINEKLFF
TRBD1	NA	TRBV28	TRBJ1-4	TGTGCCAGCAGTACGCGACGACAGGGGGCTGGTGAAAAACTGTTTTTT	CASSTRRQGAGEKLFF
NA	once	TRBV5-6	TRBJ2-2	TGTGCCAGCAGCCCGGGGGTAATATCGGACGAGCTGTTTTTT	CASSPGVISDELFF
NA	NA	TRBV29-1	TRBJ2-1	TGCAGCGTAATCCATGGGACACAGACTAGGACCTCCTACAATGAGCAGTTCTTC	CSVIHGTQTRTSYNEQFF
NA	once	TRBV28	TRBJ2-5	TGTGCCAGCCGCGTCGACCCTCAAGAGACCCAGTACTTC	CASRVDPQETQYF
NA	NA	TRBV11-2	TRBJ1-5	TGTGCCAGCAGCTTAGTAAGCAATCAGCCCCAGCATTTT	CASSLVSNQPQHF
NA	NA	TRBV7-8	TRBJ1-6	TGTGCCAGCAGCCCCACAGGGTCTGGTTCACCCCTCCACTTT	CASSPTGSGSPLHF
NA	NA	TRBV19	TRBJ2-3	TGTGCCAGTAAACGCAGCATCGGCGATACGCAGTATTTT	CASKRSIGDTQYF
NA	NA	TRBV2	TRBJ1-6	TGTGCCAGCCAACTGATTAATTCACCCCTCCACTTT	CASQLINSPLHF
TRBD1	NA	TRBV28	TRBJ1-1	TGTGCCAGCAGTGCCGATGGGACAGGGAACACTGAAGCTTTCTTT	CASSADGTGNTEAFF
NA	NA	TRBV11-3	TRBJ2-2	TGTGCCAGCAGCTTTGGGACGTCAGACACCGGGGAGCTGTTTTTT	CASSFGTSDTGELFF
NA	NA	TRBV6-5	TRBJ1-5	TGTGCCAGCAGGAGAACAGGGAATCAGCCCCAGCATTTT	CASRRTGNQPQHF
TRBD1	NA	TRBV6-2/TRBV6-3	TRBJ2-4	TGTGCCAGCAGTTACTACAGGGGTGCAAAAAACATTCAGTACTTC	CASSYYRGAKNIQYF
NA	NA	TRBV28	TRBJ1-6	TGTGCCAGCCATGTTGATGGTTGGGGGGAAAATTCACCCCTCCACTTT	CASHVDGWGENSPLHF
NA	NA	TRBV28	TRBJ1-5	TGTGCCAGCAGTTATGGGAATAGCAATCAGCCCCAGCATTTT	CASSYGNSNQPQHF
TRBD1	NA	TRBV19	TRBJ1-4	TGTGCCAGTAGTCTTAGGACAGGCTCTGAAAAACTGTTTTTT	CASSLRTGSEKLFF
NA	NA	TRBV5-1	TRBJ2-3	TGCGCCAGCAGCCTAGATATGGATACGCAGTATTTT	CASSLDMDTQYF
NA	NA	TRBV28	TRBJ2-7	TGTGCCAGCAGTAAAATAAAGGACGAGCAGTACTTC	CASSKIKDEQYF
NA	NA	TRBV18	TRBJ2-7	TGTGCCAGCTCACCTCCCCCTGGACGGACCTACTACGAGCAGTACTTC	CASSPPPGRTYYEQYF
TRBD2	NA	TRBV5-1	TRBJ2-4	TGCGCCAGCACCCGAGAAGGGCGGGAGGCGGACATTCAGTACTTC	CASTREGREADIQYF
NA	NA	TRBV24-1	TRBJ2-7	TGTGCCACCAGTGATTCCCACAGGGTCGAGCAGTACTTC	CATSDSHRVEQYF
TRBD1	NA	TRBV6-5	TRBJ1-3	TGTGCCAGCAGCGACAGGGTGAGCTCTGGAAACACCATATATTTT	CASSDRVSSGNTIYF
TRBD2	NA	TRBV27	TRBJ2-5	TGTGCCAGCAGAAAAGCGGGGGGTCCGATAGAGACCCAGTACTTC	CASRKAGGPIETQYF
TRBD2	NA	TRBV7-9	TRBJ2-3	TGTGCCAGCAGCCCCTCCGCGGGAGGCACAGATACGCAGTATTTT	CASSPSAGGTDTQYF
NA	NA	TRBV2	TRBJ2-7	TGTGCCAGCAGTGCGGTGGGGACAAAAACTACGGACGAGCAGTACTTC	CASSAVGTKTTDEQYF
NA	NA	TRBV30	TRBJ1-5	TGTGCCTGGAGTGTTAGAAGGCCTCGGGGTGCGACAGCTCAGCCCCAGCATTTT	CAWSVRRPRGATAQPQHF
NA	NA	TRBV20-1	TRBJ1-1	TGCAGTGCTCCAGAAAACACTGAAGCTTTCTTT	CSAPENTEAFF
NA	NA	TRBV5-1	TRBJ2-1	TGCGCCAGCAGCTTGGCCGTCAACTCCTACAATGAGCAGTTCTTC	CASSLAVNSYNEQFF
NA	NA	TRBV7-8	TRBJ2-7	TGTGCCAGCAGCTTAGGGCGGTCTGTGGTCTACGAGCAGTACTTC	CASSLGRSVVYEQYF
NA	once	TRBV28	TRBJ1-6	TGTGCCAGCACCCAGGAGCAGAGCTCCTATAATTCACCCCTCCACTTT	CASTQEQSSYNSPLHF
NA	NA	TRBV18	TRBJ2-7	TGTGCCAGCTCACCAGCAGGGAGCAACTACGAGCAGTACTTC	CASSPAGSNYEQYF
TRBD1	once	TRBV6-5	TRBJ1-1	TGTGCCAGCAGTTACGGGGACAGCTACACTGAAGCTTTCTTT	CASSYGDSYTEAFF
NA	NA	TRBV3-1/TRBV3-2	TRBJ2-2	TGTGCCAGCAGCCAAGATTCGTCCAGGGAGGACACCGGGGAGCTGTTTTTT	CASSQDSSREDTGELFF
TRBD1	NA	TRBV28	TRBJ1-2	TGTGCCAGCAGTTCAGGGGGGGGCTATGGCTACACCTTC	CASSSGGGYGYTF
NA	few	TRBV10-2	TRBJ2-3	TGCGCCAGCAGTGACGGGACGAGCAGCACAGATACGCAGTATTTT	CASSDGTSSTDTQYF
TRBD1	NA	TRBV24-1	TRBJ1-4	TGTGCCACCAGTGATACCGGGACAGGAGGTGAAAAACTGTTTTTT	CATSDTGTGGEKLFF